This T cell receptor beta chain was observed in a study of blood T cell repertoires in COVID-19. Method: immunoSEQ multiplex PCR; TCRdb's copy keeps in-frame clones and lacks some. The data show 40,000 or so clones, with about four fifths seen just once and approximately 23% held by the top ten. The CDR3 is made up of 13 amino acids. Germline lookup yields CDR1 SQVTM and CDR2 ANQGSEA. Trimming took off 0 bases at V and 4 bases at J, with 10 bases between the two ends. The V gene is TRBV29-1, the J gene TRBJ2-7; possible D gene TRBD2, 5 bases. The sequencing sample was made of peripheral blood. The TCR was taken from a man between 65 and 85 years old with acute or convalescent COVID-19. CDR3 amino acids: CSVEDPGSYEQYF. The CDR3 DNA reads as TGCAGCGTTGAAGATCCTGGGAGTTACGAGCAGTACTTC.